Each of the 26 T cell receptor beta chains below was sequenced from the same sample in a study of blood T cell repertoires in COVID-19. TCRdb keeps only in-frame clones here, not all; method: immunoSEQ multiplex PCR. The data contain about 140,000 clones, 70% to 80% of them singletons. What was sequenced was peripheral blood. The receptors were sampled from a woman aged 45-60 years with active or convalescent COVID-19.

The chain uses TRBV28 and TRBJ1-4; D is unclear. Germline-derived CDR1 and CDR2 are MDHEN and SYDVKM. V lost 4 bases and J lost 6, with 12 bases in between. The CDR3 is 14 amino acids. CDR3 DNA sequence: TGTGCCAGCAGTTCGAGGTGGCGGGATGAAAAACTGTTTTTT. Translating it yields CASSSRWRDEKLFF.

The V call is TRBV6-2 or TRBV6-3, the J call TRBJ2-7; the D gene is possibly TRBD1 (5 bases). The ends were cut back, 5 bases at V and 3 bases at J, with 17 bases in the middle. Germline assignment: CDR1 MNHEY and CDR2 SVGEGT. CDR3 length equals 15 residues. The CDR3 bases are TGTGCCAGCAGTCCAGGGTTCTCGAAACACTACGAGCAGTACTTC. Translating it yields CASSPGFSKHYEQYF.

This chain links TRBV18 with TRBJ1-5; no definite D call. CDR3 length: 13 residues. Trimming removed 6 bases at V and 0 bases at J, with 6 bases between. Germline CDR1 is KGHSH and CDR2 is LQKENI. CDR3 DNA: TGTGCCAGCTCCCTTAATAGCAATCAGCCCCAGCATTTT. Protein: CASSLNSNQPQHF.

This chain joins TRBV6-2 or TRBV6-3 and TRBJ2-6; D is perhaps TRBD1 (6 bases). V dropped 4 bases and J dropped 0 bases, with 16 bases sitting between them. CDR3 length: 18 residues. Looked up from germline, CDR1 is MNHEY and CDR2 is SVGEGT. The CDR3 sequence: CASSLKGHMISGANVLTF. CDR3 in DNA: TGTGCCAGCAGTTTGAAGGGACATATGATCTCTGGGGCCAACGTCCTGACTTTC.

V is TRBV29-1 and J is TRBJ1-2; the match to TRBD1 covers 9 bases. This CDR3 has 15 amino acids. With 6 bases clipped from V and 7 bases from J, the junction kept 15 bases outside the gene matches. Germline V gene lookup returns CDR1 SQVTM and CDR2 ANQGSEA. CDR3 nucleotides: TGCAGCGTCGGTTACCGGACAGGGGAAAAAGGTGGCTACACCTTC. It specifies CSVGYRTGEKGGYTF.

The chain has TRBV9 and TRBJ2-2, with a weak D call TRBD1 (6 bases). V dropped 0 bases and J dropped 6 bases, with 9 bases sitting between them. Germline CDR1 is SGDLS and CDR2 is YYNGEE. The CDR3 length is 14 residues. The chain's CDR3 is CASSVGQGSGELFF. The CDR3 nucleotides are TGTGCCAGCAGCGTAGGGCAGGGGTCCGGGGAGCTGTTTTTT.

This clone was found a few times. This chain links TRBV28 with TRBJ1-2; TRBD1 matches 7 bases. Germline assignment: CDR1 MDHEN and CDR2 SYDVKM. J gave up 2 bases and V 6 bases, and 0 bases lay outside the gene matches. This CDR3 contains 12 residues. CDR3 coding DNA: TGTGCCAGCAGGACAGGGAACTATGGCTACACCTTC. Amino acids: CASRTGNYGYTF.

The J gene is TRBJ1-3, the V gene TRBV6-2 or TRBV6-3, with D possibly matching TRBD1 (5 bases). Germline V gene sequence: CDR1 MNHEY, CDR2 SVGEGT. Trimming took off 2 bases at V and 4 bases at J, with 9 bases between the two ends. The CDR3 loop spans 14 amino acids. DNA for the CDR3: TGTGCCAGCAGTTACGGGGCATCAGGAAACACCATATATTTT. It translates to CASSYGASGNTIYF.

The chain is built from TRBV7-2 and TRBJ1-5; tentative D call: TRBD1 (5 bases). The CDR3 is 15 amino acids. Per germline, CDR1 SGHTA and CDR2 FQGNSA. V was shortened by 1 base and J by 2 bases, with 9 bases between the two germline ends. The CDR3 nucleotides are TGTGCCAGCAGCTTAGATTGGGGGGGCAATCAGCCCCAGCATTTT. This translates into CASSLDWGGNQPQHF.

The rearrangement links TRBV19 to TRBJ1-6; D gene uncertain. Trimming took off 2 bases at V and 7 bases at J, with 9 bases between the two ends. This CDR3 spans 14 amino acids. CDR1 LNHDA and CDR2 SQIVND come from the germline V gene (reference sequence). The CDR3 DNA reads as TGTGCCAGTAGTATACAGGTTGAGAATTCACCCCTCCACTTT. Translating gives CASSIQVENSPLHF.

This chain joins TRBV7-8 and TRBJ2-7; the match to TRBD1 covers 7 bases. Trimming cost V 0 bases and J 6 bases; bases outside gene matches: 5. There are 14 residues in the CDR3. The V gene's germline CDR1 is SGHVS and CDR2 FQNEAQ. CDR3 sequence: CASSLAVTGSEQYF. CDR3 in DNA: TGTGCCAGCAGCTTAGCGGTGACAGGGTCCGAGCAGTACTTC.

The chain joins TRBV30 to TRBJ2-7, with D possibly TRBD1 on 5 matching bases. Per germline, CDR1 GTSNPN and CDR2 SVGIG (reference sequence). V shed 1 base and J shed 2 bases, with 9 bases lying between them. The CDR3 totals 13 residues. As DNA, the CDR3 is TGTGCCTGGAGTGGGGGCGCGCCCTACGAGCAGTACTTC. Amino acids: CAWSGGAPYEQYF.

The V gene is TRBV20-1, the J gene TRBJ2-7, with 8 positions matching TRBD2. From germline, CDR1 is DFQATT and CDR2 SNEGSKA (reference sequence). The J segment lost 2 bases and the V segment lost 3 bases, leaving 6 bases of the junction unmatched. The CDR3 has 14 amino acids. Here the CDR3 reads CSASFPAGAYEQYF. Here the CDR3 DNA reads TGCAGTGCTAGTTTTCCAGCGGGAGCCTACGAGCAGTACTTC.

Of note for this clone: A junction end diverges from the germline sequence, so it may reflect a read error. The rearrangement joins TRBV12-3 or TRBV12-4 to TRBJ1-1; possibly TRBD1 for D (6 bases). The CDR3 is 12 amino acids. The CDR3 protein is CASARGADVPPF. DNA for the CDR3: TGTGCCAGCGCCCGGGGGGCCGACGTTCCCCCATTT.

This clone was seen more than once but under ten times. The chain couples TRBV5-6 to TRBJ2-3; D perhaps matches TRBD2 (5 bases). Looked up from germline, CDR1 is SGHDT and CDR2 is YYEEEE. Deletions cut 2 bases from V and 4 bases from J, with 11 bases between. The CDR3 contains 14 residues. CDR3 sequence: CASSFGGLSDTQYF. In nucleotides, the CDR3 is TGTGCCAGCAGCTTCGGCGGGCTCTCAGATACGCAGTATTTT.

The V and J genes are TRBV7-2 and TRBJ2-3, with 8 bases fitting TRBD2. CDR1 SGHTA and CDR2 FQGNSA come from the germline V gene. The CDR3 runs 15 residues. V lost 2 bases and J lost 9; bases outside the gene matches: 10. CDR3: CASSLSAGASLTQYF. CDR3 sequence (DNA): TGTGCCAGCAGCTTATCAGCGGGAGCCTCCCTGACGCAGTATTTT.

This clone was detected once. The J gene is TRBJ2-1, the V gene TRBV19, with TRBD2 identical over 13 bases. Germline V lookup: CDR1 LNHDA, CDR2 SQIVND (reference sequence). V was clipped by 4 bases and J by 9 bases; unmatched bases: 15. CDR3 length equals 18 residues. The chain's CDR3 is CASSTLHPTSGGEGEQFF. The CDR3 DNA reads TGTGCCAGTAGTACGCTCCATCCAACTAGCGGGGGGGAGGGTGAGCAGTTCTTC.

In its sample, this clone was seen a few times. The chain links TRBV28 to TRBJ1-2, with 10 bases fitting TRBD1. The V gene's germline CDR1 is MDHEN and CDR2 SYDVKM. CDR3 length equals 16 residues. The V and J ends lost 5 bases and 6 bases, in that order; junction bases with no gene match: 12. CDR3 region: CASSERQGALSHGYTF. The CDR3 DNA reads TGTGCCAGCAGTGAGAGACAGGGGGCCCTGAGCCATGGCTACACCTTC.

This sequence joins TRBV10-3 and TRBJ1-1, with TRBD1 matching over 8 bases. J gave up 7 bases and V 4 bases, and 8 bases lay outside the gene matches. This CDR3 region has 14 residues. Germline CDR1 reads ENHRY; CDR2 reads SYGVKD. In DNA, the CDR3 is TGTGCCATCAGTGCACGACAGGGGCCCATTGAAGCTTTCTTT. Amino acid sequence: CAISARQGPIEAFF.

The count of this clone is one. The rearrangement links TRBV6-1 to TRBJ2-7; 11 bases match TRBD1. Germline V gene lookup returns CDR1 MNHNS and CDR2 SASEGT. The trim removed 1 base at V and 3 bases at J, leaving 5 bases unmatched. This CDR3 contains 16 residues. CDR3 sequence reads: CASSEGGGTGGYEQYF. DNA for the CDR3: TGTGCCAGCAGTGAAGGAGGGGGGACAGGGGGCTACGAGCAGTACTTC.

The chain links TRBV20-1 to TRBJ2-2; 8 bases map to TRBD1. Germline CDR1 reads DFQATT; CDR2 reads SNEGSKA (reference sequence). With 3 bases clipped from V and 5 bases from J, the junction kept 5 bases outside the gene matches. The CDR3 consists of 14 residues. The CDR3 DNA reads as TGCAGTGCTAGTCAGGGGGCCAGAACCGGGGAGCTGTTTTTT. Translating gives CSASQGARTGELFF.

This chain joins TRBV12-5 and TRBJ2-5, with D possibly TRBD1 on 6 matching bases. Trimming removed 1 base at V and 5 bases at J, with 17 bases between. This CDR3 comprises 16 residues. Germline V gene lookup returns CDR1 LGHNT and CDR2 FRNRAP. CDR3 protein: CASGLGGSGAGETQYF. The CDR3 DNA reads TGTGCTAGTGGTTTGGGAGGGTCAGGGGCCGGGGAGACCCAGTACTTC.

The chain links TRBV7-3 to TRBJ2-2; 9 nucleotides match TRBD1. The ends lost 5 bases at V and 4 bases at J; junction bases unmatched: 5. CDR1 and CDR2 from the germline V gene are SGHTA and FQGTGA. The CDR3 loop spans 15 amino acids. The CDR3 bases are TGTGCCAGCAGCATGACAGGGGGGCGCACCGGGGAGCTGTTTTTT. Translating it yields CASSMTGGRTGELFF.

CDR3 amino acids: CASSEGQGGSTDTQYF. Here the CDR3 DNA reads TGTGCCAGCAGTGAAGGACAGGGTGGCAGCACAGATACGCAGTATTTT. This rearrangement joins TRBV6-1 to TRBJ2-3; 7 bases are shared with TRBD1. Germline V gene sequence: CDR1 MNHNS, CDR2 SASEGT. V gave up 1 base and J gave up 0 bases; unmatched junction bases: 4. This CDR3 region has 16 residues.

The chain uses TRBV6-1 and TRBJ1-2; D may be TRBD1 (5 bases). The V end was cut by 3 bases, the J end by 5 bases, with 16 bases between. Per the germline V gene, CDR1 is MNHNS and CDR2 is SASEGT. CDR3 length equals 15 residues. The CDR3 sequence: CASSDPMTEIYGYTF. The CDR3 DNA is TGTGCCAGCAGTGACCCTATGACAGAGATATATGGCTACACCTTC.

This clone has more than one count but fewer than ten. The chain has TRBV28 and TRBJ2-2; 7 nucleotides agree with TRBD1. Germline loops: CDR1 MDHEN, CDR2 SYDVKM. CDR3 length equals 14 residues. V was clipped by 4 bases and J by 8 bases; unmatched bases: 7. The CDR3 protein is CASSSIQGQGELFF. The CDR3 DNA follows: TGTGCCAGCAGTTCTATACAGGGGCAGGGGGAGCTGTTTTTT.